This T cell receptor (beta chain) stems from a study of T cells in Graves' hyperthyroidism and ophthalmopathy. Study-wide points: Most thyroid clonotypes expanded above 0.001 appeared in blood too. Stable hyperthyroidism was separated from ophthalmopathy by a model based on 13 V-J features.

Hyperthyroidism in the patients, aged 18 to 65, was newly diagnosed and under 2 months in duration. The blood sample dates from first hyperthyroidism diagnosis, preceding any ophthalmopathy symptoms. This clonotype was counted ten times or more. Its antigen is not known. The CDR3 has 15 amino acids. V was pared by 5 bases and J by 4 bases, with 15 bases between. The germline gives CDR1 SGHTA, CDR2 FQGNSA. RNA transcripts served as the template for amplifying TCR beta CDR3 regions. RT-PCR in the first round (using the HTBI primer set) targeted the TCR CDR3. Each CDR3 protein is one row after TCRdb ran MiXCR on the multiplex PCR reads. The sample consists of under 350,000 distinct CDR3 sequences, 10% to 15% of them appearing once.

The sequence came from a young woman with Graves' hyperthyroidism that later progressed to Graves' ophthalmopathy. The chain uses TRBV7-2 and TRBJ2-1; no definite D call. The specimen was blood. The CDR3 DNA is TGTGCCAGCAGCCAGTCGCCGGGTATGTACAATGAGCAGTTCTTC. It specifies CASSQSPGMYNEQFF.